The present entry profiles one TCR beta chain with its context. Sequencing used immunoSEQ multiplex PCR; TCRdb keeps in-frame clones, though not all of them. In the table there are approximately 90,000 clones, under 90% of which are singletons. The data were obtained in a study of control samples from healthy donors and cancer patients. V trimming: 1 base; J trimming: 13 bases; junction bases outside the gene matches: 5. Germline values: CDR1 KGHDR, CDR2 SFDVKD. The CDR3 loop spans 13 amino acids. The clonotype originates from a middle-aged woman in good health. This chain joins TRBV24-1 and TRBJ1-5; TRBD1 matches 8 bases. The sequenced sample was blood. CDR3 sequence: CATSDFGQGAQHF. The CDR3, as DNA: TGTGCCACCAGTGATTTTGGACAGGGCGCTCAGCATTTT.